One T cell receptor beta chain is described in this entry. Measured with immunoSEQ multiplex PCR; TCRdb has only the in-frame clones, and not every one. The data contain 430,000 or so clones, 90% of them singletons. The sample comes from a study of Ad26.COV2.S vaccination and SARS-CoV-2 variants. The treatment is: over 15 received Ad26.COV2.S at low or high dose, single or two shots; 5 received placebo; per-sample allocation not given. Day 63 after the first injection of vaccine or placebo was the sampling time. Donation was by an adult aged 18-55 years who was in Boston. This clonotype was obtained from a person aged 18-65 years who received the Ad26.COV2.S COVID-19 vaccine or a placebo. This sample comprised peripheral blood, obtained in a trial of Ad26.COV2.S vaccine versus placebo.

The CDR3 DNA is TGTGCCAGCTCACCAAAAATCGGAGGCATACTCCAAGAGACCCAGTACTTC. Its protein product is CASSPKIGGILQETQYF. V usage is TRBV18 and J usage is TRBJ2-5; TRBD2 might be the D (5 bases). The CDR3 consists of 17 residues. Trimming removed 2 bases at V and 1 base at J, with 17 bases between. In germline, CDR1 is KGHSH, CDR2 LQKENI.